The entry below gives a single TCR beta chain sequence along with its context. The entry originates in a study of blood T cell repertoires in COVID-19. Study at large: The United States, Italy and Spain were the sources of the acute and convalescent COVID-19 samples.

CDR1 MNHEY and CDR2 SVGAGI come from the germline V gene. This CDR3 has 15 amino acids. V gave up 4 bases and J gave up 3 bases; unmatched junction bases: 6. Method: immunoSEQ multiplex PCR; TCRdb's copy keeps in-frame clones and lacks some. There are some 96,000 clones in the sample; roughly 85% occur only once, and around a third lies in the top ten. The material sequenced was peripheral blood. The origin of this receptor is a man between 70 and 80 years old with active or convalescent COVID-19. The chain is built from TRBV6-5 and TRBJ2-7; 10 bases fit TRBD2. CDR3 region: CASSSSGRGFYEQYF. The CDR3 DNA reads as TGTGCCAGCAGTTCAAGCGGGAGGGGGTTCTACGAGCAGTACTTC.